The next 31 T cell receptor beta chains were all read from a single sample in a study of sequential checkpoint blockade in melanoma. Treatment meaning: randomized to nivolumab then ipilimumab (arm A) or the reverse (arm B). Generated by immunoSEQ multiplex PCR, the TCRdb table keeps only in-frame clones and is missing some. The table lists approximately 31,000 clones, 86% of them singletons. Sequences were derived from CD8+ T cells sorted from blood (inferred from file names), sampled from a patient given nivolumab and ipilimumab in sequence. Every receptor here comes from a human donor with melanoma.

The V call is TRBV5-5, the J call TRBJ2-1; 9 nucleotides align to TRBD1. Germline loops: CDR1 SGHKS, CDR2 YYEKEE (reference sequence). The CDR3 consists of 15 residues. Germline trimming cut 1 base from V and 10 bases from J; bases unmatched to any gene: 9. Here the CDR3 DNA reads TGTGCCAGCAGCTTGTCTCGGGACAGGGTCTTCGAGCAGTTCTTC. Its translation: CASSLSRDRVFEQFF.

The CDR3 reads CASSLLWGDHNEQFF. CDR3 bases: TGTGCCAGCAGCTTGCTTTGGGGGGACCACAATGAGCAGTTCTTC. V is TRBV5-6 and J is TRBJ2-1; TRBD2 is a possible D gene (6 bases). From germline, CDR1 is SGHDT and CDR2 YYEEEE. Trimming took 1 base from V and 5 from J, leaving 13 bases between them. The CDR3 covers 15 residues.

This rearrangement joins TRBV7-9 to TRBJ2-7; D gene uncertain. CDR1 is SEHNR, CDR2 FQNEAQ, per germline (reference sequence). The CDR3 has 12 amino acids. Between the trimmed V and J ends, which lost 2 bases and 3 bases, there was a span of 5 bases. The CDR3 protein is CASSLQVYEQYF. The CDR3 DNA is TGTGCCAGCAGCTTACAGGTCTACGAGCAGTACTTC.

This clone was observed once. V and J are TRBV27 and TRBJ2-3, with TRBD2 matching over 7 bases. There are 17 residues in the CDR3. Looked up from germline, CDR1 is MNHEY and CDR2 is SMNVEV (reference sequence). Trimming at V came to 2 bases and at J to 1 base, leaving 9 bases not matched to a gene. The CDR3 nucleotides read TGTGCCAGCAGTTTACCCGTTGGGGGGGTTGGCACAGATACGCAGTATTTT. Residues: CASSLPVGGVGTDTQYF.

The rearrangement links TRBV27 to TRBJ2-7; weak D call: TRBD1 (6 bases). Germline V gives CDR1 MNHEY, CDR2 SMNVEV (reference sequence). Trimming pared 5 bases from V and 2 bases from J, leaving 10 bases between. The CDR3 is 13 residues long. This CDR3 is CASSDRPPYEQYF. The DNA of the CDR3 is TGTGCCAGCAGTGACAGGCCTCCCTACGAGCAGTACTTC.

The chain couples TRBV5-6 to TRBJ2-2, with TRBD1 as a possible D gene (8 bases). The V gene's germline CDR1 is SGHDT and CDR2 YYEEEE. This CDR3 region has 17 residues. The V and J ends lost 4 bases and 6 bases respectively, with 22 bases between them. Here the CDR3 reads CASSGLLDREGSGELFF. The CDR3, as DNA: TGTGCCAGCAGCGGGTTACTGGACAGGGAGGGCTCCGGGGAGCTGTTTTTT.

The genes are TRBV7-8 and TRBJ2-7; 7 nucleotides agree with TRBD1. This CDR3 comprises 14 residues. V trimming: 4 bases; J trimming: 2 bases; junction bases outside the gene matches: 5. Per the germline V gene, CDR1 is SGHVS and CDR2 is FQNEAQ. The CDR3 region has the DNA TGTGCCAGCAGCTCCATACAGGGGCCCTACGAGCAGTACTTC. Translation gives CASSSIQGPYEQYF.

To note about this clone: A read error may produce the germline difference seen at one junction end. The same CDR3 arises from other DNA sequences in this sample as well. CDR3 loop: CASSRQGFTEAFF. The CDR3 nucleotides read TGCGCCAGCAGCCGGCAGGGGTTCACTGAAGCTTTCTTT. This chain connects TRBV7-9 to TRBJ1-1; possible D gene TRBD1, 6 bases. This CDR3 has 13 amino acids. CDR1 is SEHNR and CDR2 is FQNEAQ in the germline V gene (reference sequence).

This clone showed up just a few times. This chain uses TRBV7-9 with TRBJ1-1; 8 positions agree with TRBD1. CDR1 and CDR2 from the germline V gene are SEHNR and FQNEAQ (reference sequence). V shed 0 bases and J 10 bases; nucleotides not matched to a gene: 7. CDR3 length equals 14 residues. The CDR3 sequence is CASSLAGTGEGAFF. CDR3 in DNA: TGTGCCAGCAGCTTAGCCGGGACAGGAGAAGGAGCTTTCTTT.

The rearrangement joins TRBV15 to TRBJ2-1; 8 bases are shared with TRBD1. This CDR3 has 15 amino acids. Germline CDR1 LNHNV, CDR2 YYDKDF (reference sequence). The junction had 8 bases not matched to a gene; V was cut back by 3 bases and J by 7 bases. The CDR3 DNA reads as TGTGCCACCAGCAGTTGGACAGGGTTGAAAAATGAGCAGTTCTTC. Translating it yields CATSSWTGLKNEQFF. The variable domain in full, completed from reference TRBV15 and TRBJ2-1, reads DAMVIQNPRYQVTQFGKPVTLSCSQTLNHNVMYWYQQKSSQAPKLLFHYYDKDFNNEADTPDNFQSRRPNTSFCFLDIRSPGLGDTAMYLCATSSWTGLKNEQFFGPGTRLTVL.

The chain has TRBV4-1 and TRBJ2-7, with 7 bases lining up with TRBD1. CDR3 size: 14 residues. Germline loops: CDR1 MGHRA, CDR2 YSYEKL. Trimming at V came to 4 bases and at J to 2 bases, leaving 5 bases not matched to a gene. CDR3 residues: CASSPRQGPYEQYF. Here the CDR3 DNA reads TGCGCCAGCAGCCCACGACAGGGTCCCTACGAGCAGTACTTC.

This chain connects TRBV7-6 to TRBJ1-4; D perhaps matches TRBD1 (5 bases). The V end lost 1 base, the J end lost 3 bases, and 12 bases lay between the germline ends. There are 16 residues in the CDR3. Germline V gene sequence: CDR1 SGHVS, CDR2 FNYEAQ. The CDR3, as DNA: TGTGCCAGCAGCTTAGGCGGGATGGGGCCTAATGAAAAACTGTTTTTT. Protein: CASSLGGMGPNEKLFF. The full variable domain, completed using reference TRBV7-6 and TRBJ1-4, is GAGVSQSPRYKVTKRGQDVALRCDPISGHVSLYWYRQALGQGPEFLTYFNYEAQQDKSGLPNDRFSAERPEGSISTLTIQRTEQRDSAMYRCASSLGGMGPNEKLFFGSGTQLSVL.

The chain couples TRBV5-1 to TRBJ2-2; TRBD2 aligns across 8 bases. In germline, CDR1 is SGHRS, CDR2 YFSETQ. V was pared by 2 bases and J by 5 bases, with 11 bases of the junction left unmatched. This CDR3 spans 17 amino acids. This CDR3 reads CASSFGASGFWTGELFF. For the CDR3, the DNA is TGCGCCAGCAGCTTTGGGGCTAGCGGGTTTTGGACCGGGGAGCTGTTTTTT.

The chain couples TRBV19 to TRBJ2-2; TRBD1 aligns across 7 bases. Germline V gene sequence: CDR1 LNHDA, CDR2 SQIVND (reference sequence). Trimming removed 6 bases from V and 6 bases from J; junction bases left unmatched: 4. This CDR3 is 13 amino acids long. Written as DNA, the CDR3 is TGTGCCAGTAGAGGGGGCGGCTCCGGGGAGCTGTTTTTT. Its protein product is CASRGGGSGELFF.

V gene TRBV28 combines with J gene TRBJ1-5, with TRBD1 matching 7 bases. V trimming: 2 bases; J trimming: 4 bases; junction bases outside the gene matches: 2. CDR1 is MDHEN, CDR2 SYDVKM, per germline. The CDR3 length is 14 residues. The CDR3 reads CASSLGQENQPQHF. The CDR3 nucleotides read TGTGCCAGCAGTTTAGGACAGGAAAATCAGCCCCAGCATTTT.

In its sample, this clone was seen once. The chain employs TRBV28 and TRBJ2-3; 8 bases are shared with TRBD2. CDR1 and CDR2 (germline): MDHEN, SYDVKM. V gave up 2 bases and J gave up 3 bases; unmatched junction bases: 13. The CDR3 contains 18 residues. The CDR3 DNA sequence: TGTGCCAGCAGTTTAGGTATTGGGACTAGTTGGTCAACAGATACGCAGTATTTT. It encodes CASSLGIGTSWSTDTQYF.

This chain joins TRBV14 and TRBJ1-1, with a weak D call TRBD1 (5 bases). The V gene's germline CDR1 is SGHDN and CDR2 FVKESK. V lost 4 bases and J 10 bases, leaving 16 bases between the germline ends. The CDR3 runs 13 residues. The CDR3 bases are TGTGCCAGCAGCCCCGGGGGGTTTGACATAGCTTTCTTT. This translates into CASSPGGFDIAFF.

The V call is TRBV28, the J call TRBJ2-7, with 9 bases identical to TRBD1. CDR3 length equals 15 residues. Germline V gives CDR1 MDHEN, CDR2 SYDVKM. V lost 6 bases and J lost 5; bases outside the gene matches: 11. Written as DNA, the CDR3 is TGTGCCAGCAGCCAACAGGGGGCACTCGCCCACGAGCAGTACTTC. Translating it yields CASSQQGALAHEQYF. The full variable domain, with the rest looked up from reference TRBV28 and TRBJ2-7, is DVKVTQSSRYLVKRTGEKVFLECVQDMDHENMFWYRQDPGLGLRLIYFSYDVKMKEKGDIPEGYSVSREKKERFSLILESASTNQTSMYLCASSQQGALAHEQYFGPGTRLTVT.

The chain recombines TRBV27 with TRBJ2-3; the D gene is possibly TRBD2 (5 bases). This CDR3 contains 13 residues. The V gene lost 3 bases and the J gene lost 6 bases, with 10 bases spanning the gap. The germline CDR1 and CDR2 sequences are MNHEY and SMNVEV (reference sequence). For the CDR3, the DNA is TGTGCCAGCAGTTTGCTTGGGGAGGATACGCAGTATTTT. Residues: CASSLLGEDTQYF.

CDR3 nucleotides: TGCAGGGCAGCCCCCGAGGGCACAGATACGCAGTATTTT. Amino acids: CRAAPEGTDTQYF. The genes are TRBV29-1 and TRBJ2-3, with D hard to call. Per germline, CDR1 SQVTM and CDR2 ANQGSEA. The CDR3 is 13 amino acids.

V is TRBV4-3 and J is TRBJ1-2, with a weak D call TRBD1 (6 bases). CDR3 size: 16 residues. V was trimmed by 0 bases and J by 2 bases, leaving 13 bases between them. Per germline, CDR1 LGHNA and CDR2 YSLEER. The DNA of the CDR3 is TGCGCCAGCAGCCAAGAACCTACAGGGCCCAACTATGGCTACACCTTC. Amino acid sequence: CASSQEPTGPNYGYTF.

The chain combines TRBV5-4 with TRBJ2-7, with D hard to call. CDR1 SGHNT and CDR2 YYREEE come from the germline V gene (reference sequence). The CDR3 runs to 15 residues. V shed 4 bases and J shed 2 bases, with 16 bases lying between them. Here the CDR3 reads CASSHIGERTYEQYF. The DNA for the CDR3 is TGTGCCAGCAGCCATATCGGAGAACGGACCTACGAGCAGTACTTC.

The rearrangement joins TRBV7-9 to TRBJ2-1, with 10 nucleotides matching TRBD2. The germline CDR1 and CDR2 sequences are SEHNR and FQNEAQ (reference sequence). This CDR3 comprises 16 residues. Losses at the gene ends were 4 bases for V and 8 bases for J; bases not matched to a gene: 11. This chain's CDR3 is CASSSQRGGPLDEQFF. DNA of the CDR3: TGTGCCAGCAGCTCCCAGCGGGGGGGGCCCCTGGATGAGCAGTTCTTC.

This clone has just one count. This rearrangement joins TRBV13 to TRBJ2-3; perhaps TRBD2 as D (6 bases). The CDR3 length is 15 residues. Germline loops: CDR1 PRHDT, CDR2 FYEKMQ (reference sequence). V was pared by 3 bases and J by 4 bases, with 14 bases between. CDR3 nucleotide sequence: TGTGCCAGCAGCTTCGGCGGGGAAGGGCCAGATACGCAGTATTTT. Amino acid sequence: CASSFGGEGPDTQYF.

The V gene is TRBV7-9, the J gene TRBJ2-1; perhaps TRBD1 as D (5 bases). This CDR3 is 11 amino acids long. Germline V gives CDR1 SEHNR, CDR2 FQNEAQ (reference sequence). V shed 5 bases and J shed 14 bases, with 13 bases lying between them. CDR3 sequence (DNA): TGTGCCAGCAGCGACAGCGCTGGGGAGTTCTTC. Its protein product is CASSDSAGEFF.

This chain links TRBV5-4 with TRBJ2-2, with 8 positions matching TRBD2. Losses at the gene ends were 3 bases for V and 5 bases for J; bases not matched to a gene: 6. Germline V gene data show CDR1 as SGHNT and CDR2 as YYREEE (reference sequence). This CDR3 has 15 residues. CDR3 coding DNA: TGTGCCAGCAGCTGGACAGTAGCGGGGACCGGGGAGCTGTTTTTT. Translation gives CASSWTVAGTGELFF.

The chain couples TRBV7-9 to TRBJ1-3; 8 bases line up with TRBD1. This CDR3 spans 17 amino acids. V was pared by 4 bases and J by 7 bases, with 15 bases of the junction left unmatched. The germline V gene has CDR1 SEHNR and CDR2 FQNEAQ (reference sequence). The DNA of the CDR3 is TGTGCCAGCAGCTCTCTGGGGCCGCGGGACAGGACGAACACCATATATTTT. Translated, it gives CASSSLGPRDRTNTIYF.

The rearrangement links TRBV28 to TRBJ1-2; tentative D call: TRBD1 (6 bases). Germline CDR1 and CDR2: MDHEN and SYDVKM. The CDR3 contains 14 residues. V was cut by 2 bases and J by 3 bases, with 10 bases left in between. CDR3 nucleotides: TGTGCCAGCAGTTTACCCCGGACAGACTATGGCTACACCTTC. Translating it yields CASSLPRTDYGYTF.

The gene calls are TRBV4-1 and TRBJ1-2; possible D gene TRBD1, 6 bases. CDR1 and CDR2 (germline): MGHRA, YSYEKL. Trimming left V 6 bases short and J 2 bases short, with 13 bases between. The CDR3 has 14 amino acids. CDR3 amino acids: CASSPGAANYGYTF. CDR3 nucleotide sequence: TGCGCCAGCAGTCCAGGGGCGGCCAACTATGGCTACACCTTC.

This clone showed up just a few times. The chain uses TRBV6-4 and TRBJ2-1; D might be TRBD2 (6 bases). Trimming pared 4 bases from V and 2 bases from J, leaving 12 bases between. Germline values: CDR1 MRHNA, CDR2 SNTAGT. This CDR3 comprises 15 residues. For the CDR3, the DNA is TGTGCCAGCAGTGTGCGGGGTGGGACCTACAATGAGCAGTTCTTC. Encoded protein: CASSVRGGTYNEQFF.

This chain joins TRBV10-3 and TRBJ2-5, with a possible D match to TRBD1 (6 bases). The CDR3 spans 15 residues. Looked up from germline, CDR1 is ENHRY and CDR2 is SYGVKD. V was shortened by 3 bases and J by 3 bases, with 14 bases between the two germline ends. CDR3 nucleotide sequence: TGTGCCATCAGTGATCCAGGGGTGGGAGAAGAGACCCAGTACTTC. Translated: CAISDPGVGEETQYF.